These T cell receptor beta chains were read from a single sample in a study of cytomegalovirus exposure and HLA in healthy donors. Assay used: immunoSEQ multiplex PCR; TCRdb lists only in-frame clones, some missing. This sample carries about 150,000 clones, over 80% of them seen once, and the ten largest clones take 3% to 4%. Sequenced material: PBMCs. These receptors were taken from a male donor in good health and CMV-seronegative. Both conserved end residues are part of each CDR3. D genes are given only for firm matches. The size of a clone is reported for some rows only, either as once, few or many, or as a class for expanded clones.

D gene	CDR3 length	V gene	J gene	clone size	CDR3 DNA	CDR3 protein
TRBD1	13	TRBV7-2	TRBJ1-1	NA	TGTGCCAGCAGCTTAGGTAGACAGGGGGAAGCTTTCTTT	CASSLGRQGEAFF
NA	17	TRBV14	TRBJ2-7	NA	TGTGCCAGCAGCCAAGATGTTAGGCGGGGAGTTACCTACGAGCAGTACTTC	CASSQDVRRGVTYEQYF
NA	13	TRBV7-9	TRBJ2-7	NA	TGTGCCAGCAGCTTAGACAGGGGGGGCGAGCAGTACTTC	CASSLDRGGEQYF
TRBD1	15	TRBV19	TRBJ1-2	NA	TGTGCCAGTAGTATAGATCCAGGAGGGGGCCAAGGCTACACCTTC	CASSIDPGGGQGYTF
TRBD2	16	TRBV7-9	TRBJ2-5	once	TGTGCCAGCAGCTTAGGGGCTAGCGGGAGGACAGAGACCCAGTACTTC	CASSLGASGRTETQYF
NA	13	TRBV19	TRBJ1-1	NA	TGTGCCAGTAGGGGGGGGGTGAACACTGAAGCTTTCTTT	CASRGGVNTEAFF
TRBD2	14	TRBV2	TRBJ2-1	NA	TGTGCCAGTCATGACCGGGACTATTACAATGAGCAGTTCTTC	CASHDRDYYNEQFF
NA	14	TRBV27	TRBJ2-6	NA	TGTGCCAGCAGTTCCCAGGGCTGGGCCAACGTCCTGACTTTC	CASSSQGWANVLTF
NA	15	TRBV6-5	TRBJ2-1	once	TGTGCCAGCAGTTACGAGGGGGGGACCTACAATGAGCAGTTCTTC	CASSYEGGTYNEQFF
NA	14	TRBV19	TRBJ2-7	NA	TGTGCCAGTAACGAGGGACTTGGGGTTTACGAGCAGTACTTC	CASNEGLGVYEQYF
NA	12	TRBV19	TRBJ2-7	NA	TGTGCCAGTATGGGCCTCACCTACGAGCAGTACTTC	CASMGLTYEQYF
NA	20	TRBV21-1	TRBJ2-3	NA	TGTGCCAGCAGCCCCAAGTTGGGACTAGCGGGGGGGCCGAGGGGAGATACGCAGTATTTT	CASSPKLGLAGGPRGDTQYF
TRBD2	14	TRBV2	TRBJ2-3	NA	TGTGCCAGCAGGGGACTAGCCCGCACAGATACGCAGTATTTT	CASRGLARTDTQYF
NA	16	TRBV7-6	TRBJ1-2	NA	TGTGCCAGCAGCTTAGGGTCAGGGGTTTCTAACTATGGCTACACCTTC	CASSLGSGVSNYGYTF
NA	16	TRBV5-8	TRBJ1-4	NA	TGTGCCAGCAGCTCCTCGCACGGGGTAACTAATGAAAAACTGTTTTTT	CASSSSHGVTNEKLFF